This T cell receptor (beta chain) was identified during a study of neurological immune-mediated disorders. Study-level points and caveats: Multiple sclerosis, the disease with the least TCR clonal expansion, fell below healthy controls, whereas HTLV-1-associated myelopathy showed the most.

Each sorted-subset library came from about a million CD4+ or CD8+ T cells. This clonotype was detected ten times or more. Antigen unknown. The cDNA was produced through 5'RACE with 10-nucleotide random UMIs. TCRdb itself ran the 5' RACE reads through MiXCR, one entry per CDR3 protein. Of 30,000 or so distinct CDR3 sequences listed, 4% are singletons. The specimen was CD4+ T cells from blood. This sequence was found in a middle-aged woman in good health.

CDR3 coding DNA: TGTGCCAGCAGTTCTACCTGGCCTCTACCCGAGCAGTACTTC. The encoded protein is CASSSTWPLPEQYF. The chain carries TRBV27 and TRBJ2-7; D is uncertain. Germline loops: CDR1 MNHEY, CDR2 SMNVEV (reference sequence). Trimming stripped 4 bases from V and 6 bases from J, with 16 bases between. This CDR3 has 14 amino acids.